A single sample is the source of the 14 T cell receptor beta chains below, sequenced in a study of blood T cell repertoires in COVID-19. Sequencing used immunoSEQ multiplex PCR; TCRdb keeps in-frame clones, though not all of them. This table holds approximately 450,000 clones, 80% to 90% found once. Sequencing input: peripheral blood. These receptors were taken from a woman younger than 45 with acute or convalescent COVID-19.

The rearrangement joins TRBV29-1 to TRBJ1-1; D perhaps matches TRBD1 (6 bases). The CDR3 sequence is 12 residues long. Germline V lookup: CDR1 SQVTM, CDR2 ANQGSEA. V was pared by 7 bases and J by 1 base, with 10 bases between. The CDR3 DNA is TGCAGCGCCTCGGACAGGAACACTGAAGCTTTCTTT. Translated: CSASDRNTEAFF.

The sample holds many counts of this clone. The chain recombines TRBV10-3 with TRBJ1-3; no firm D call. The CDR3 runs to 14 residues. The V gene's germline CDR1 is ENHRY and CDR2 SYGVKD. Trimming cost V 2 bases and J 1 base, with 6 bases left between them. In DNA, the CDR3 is TGTGCCATCAGTGAGCCTAGATCTGGAAACACCATATATTTT. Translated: CAISEPRSGNTIYF.

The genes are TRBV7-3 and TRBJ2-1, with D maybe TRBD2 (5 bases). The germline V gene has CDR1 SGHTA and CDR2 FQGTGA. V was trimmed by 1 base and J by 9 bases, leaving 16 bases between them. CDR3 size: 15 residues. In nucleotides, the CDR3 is TGTGCCAGCAGCTTAAGTAGAGGGAAGCGCAGTGAGCAGTTCTTC. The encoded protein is CASSLSRGKRSEQFF.

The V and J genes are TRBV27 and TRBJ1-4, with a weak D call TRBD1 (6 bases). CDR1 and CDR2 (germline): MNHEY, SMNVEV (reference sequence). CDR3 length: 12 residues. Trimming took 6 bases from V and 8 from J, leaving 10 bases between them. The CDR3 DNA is TGTGCCAGCAGACAGGGTGGAGAAAAACTGTTTTTT. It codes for CASRQGGEKLFF.

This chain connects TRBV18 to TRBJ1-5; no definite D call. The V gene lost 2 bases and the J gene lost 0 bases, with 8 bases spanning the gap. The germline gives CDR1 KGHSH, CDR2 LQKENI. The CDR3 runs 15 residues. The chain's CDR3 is CASSPGVYSNQPQHF. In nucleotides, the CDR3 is TGTGCCAGCTCACCAGGAGTTTATAGCAATCAGCCCCAGCATTTT.

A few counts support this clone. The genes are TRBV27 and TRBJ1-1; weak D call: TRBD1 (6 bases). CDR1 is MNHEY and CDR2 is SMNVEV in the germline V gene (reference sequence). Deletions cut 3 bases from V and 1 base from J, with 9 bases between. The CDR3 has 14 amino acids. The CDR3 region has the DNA TGTGCCAGCAGTTTTGGGGGCTGGAACACTGAAGCTTTCTTT. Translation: CASSFGGWNTEAFF.

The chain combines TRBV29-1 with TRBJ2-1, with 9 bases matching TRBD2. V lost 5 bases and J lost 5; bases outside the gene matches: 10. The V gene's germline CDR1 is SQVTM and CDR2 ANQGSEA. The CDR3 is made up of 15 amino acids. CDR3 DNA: TGCAGCGTTTATTTAGCGGGGGACTCAAACAATGAGCAGTTCTTC. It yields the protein CSVYLAGDSNNEQFF.

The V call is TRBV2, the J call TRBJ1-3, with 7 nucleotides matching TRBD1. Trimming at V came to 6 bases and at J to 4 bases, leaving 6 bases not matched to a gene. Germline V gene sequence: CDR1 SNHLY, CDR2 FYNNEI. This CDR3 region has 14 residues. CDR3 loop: CASRATGAGNTIYF. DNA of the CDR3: TGTGCCAGCAGGGCAACAGGGGCCGGAAACACCATATATTTT.

The CDR3 spells CASSPRTANSPLHF. The CDR3 DNA is TGTGCCAGCAGCCCACGGACAGCTAATTCACCCCTCCACTTT. This chain uses TRBV13 with TRBJ1-6; a possible D gene is TRBD1 (6 bases). V lost 5 bases and J lost 6, with 11 bases in between. Germline CDR1 is PRHDT and CDR2 is FYEKMQ (reference sequence). CDR3 length: 14 residues.

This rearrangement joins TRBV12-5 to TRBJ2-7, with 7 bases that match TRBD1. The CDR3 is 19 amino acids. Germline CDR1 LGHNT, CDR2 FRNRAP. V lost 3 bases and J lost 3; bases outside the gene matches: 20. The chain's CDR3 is CASGFRAPLQTGKFYEQYF. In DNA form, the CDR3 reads TGTGCTAGTGGTTTTAGGGCCCCCCTGCAGACAGGGAAATTCTACGAGCAGTACTTC.

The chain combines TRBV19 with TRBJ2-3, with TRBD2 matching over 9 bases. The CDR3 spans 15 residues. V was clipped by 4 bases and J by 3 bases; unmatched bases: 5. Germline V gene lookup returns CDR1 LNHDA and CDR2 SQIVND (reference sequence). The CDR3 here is CASSRNSGGTDTQYF. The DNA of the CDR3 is TGTGCCAGTAGTAGAAATAGCGGGGGTACAGATACGCAGTATTTT.

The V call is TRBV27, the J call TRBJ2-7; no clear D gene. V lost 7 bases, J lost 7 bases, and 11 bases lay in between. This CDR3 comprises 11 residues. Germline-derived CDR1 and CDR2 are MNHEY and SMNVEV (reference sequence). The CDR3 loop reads CASIGGREQYF. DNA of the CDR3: TGTGCCAGCATAGGCGGAAGGGAGCAGTACTTC.

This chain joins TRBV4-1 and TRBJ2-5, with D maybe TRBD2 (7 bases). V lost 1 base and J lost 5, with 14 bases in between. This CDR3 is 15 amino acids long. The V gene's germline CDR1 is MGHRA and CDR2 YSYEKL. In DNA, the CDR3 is TGCGCCAGCAGCCAAGCAAGGGGGGGCGGGGAGACCCAGTACTTC. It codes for CASSQARGGGETQYF.

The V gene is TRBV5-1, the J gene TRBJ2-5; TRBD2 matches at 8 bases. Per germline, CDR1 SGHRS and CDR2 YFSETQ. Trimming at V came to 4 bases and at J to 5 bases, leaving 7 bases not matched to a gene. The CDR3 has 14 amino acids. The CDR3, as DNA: TGCGCCAGCAGCCCCGGGGGGGCCAGCGAGACCCAGTACTTC. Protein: CASSPGGASETQYF.